This record looks at one T cell receptor beta chain sequence and its context. Profiled with immunoSEQ multiplex PCR; TCRdb holds only in-frame clones, not every one. The table includes a few hundred thousand clones, around 87% detected once. This CDR3 is 15 amino acids long. CDR1 and CDR2 (germline): GTSNPN, SVGIG (reference sequence). V shed 3 bases, J shed 2 bases, and the junction held 9 bases outside the gene matches. The Seattle site enrolled patients during active infection and followed them longitudinally. This specimen belongs to a study of blood T cell repertoires in COVID-19. The sample was peripheral blood. The chain combines TRBV30 with TRBJ2-7, with 8 bases aligning to TRBD2. This clonotype was obtained from a woman aged 55-69 years with COVID-19, enrolled during active disease. Here the CDR3 DNA reads TGTGCCTGGAGGACTAGCGAACCCTCAGCCTACGAGCAGTACTTC. Amino acid sequence: CAWRTSEPSAYEQYF. Supplemented by reference TRBV30 and TRBJ2-7, the full variable domain reads SQTIHQWPATLVQPVGSPLSLECTVEGTSNPNLYWYRQAAGRGLQLLFYSVGIGQISSEVPQNLSASRPQDRQFILSSKKLLLSDSGFYLCAWRTSEPSAYEQYFGPGTRLTVT.